This TCR beta chain originates from a study of T cell responses to AZD1222 COVID-19 vaccine. General study findings and limits: Donor demographics were predominantly white British with a female majority; clonal diversity may be underestimated.

Generated by immunoSEQ multiplex PCR, the TCRdb table keeps only in-frame clones and is missing some. Of 110,000 to 150,000 clones in the sample, around 90% were seen once. V was clipped by 2 bases and J by 6 bases, with 13 bases between them. The CDR3 runs 13 residues. Germline-derived CDR1 and CDR2 are GTSNPN and SVGIG (reference sequence). Of note for this clone: Its antigen is unidentified.

The rearrangement links TRBV30 to TRBJ1-2; no definite D call. The receptor was isolated from an adult in good health. The source was peripheral blood, collected on day 0 of AZD1222 vaccination. The CDR3 sequence: CAWSPSDLNGYTF. As DNA, the CDR3 is TGTGCCTGGAGTCCCTCGGACCTTAATGGCTACACCTTC.